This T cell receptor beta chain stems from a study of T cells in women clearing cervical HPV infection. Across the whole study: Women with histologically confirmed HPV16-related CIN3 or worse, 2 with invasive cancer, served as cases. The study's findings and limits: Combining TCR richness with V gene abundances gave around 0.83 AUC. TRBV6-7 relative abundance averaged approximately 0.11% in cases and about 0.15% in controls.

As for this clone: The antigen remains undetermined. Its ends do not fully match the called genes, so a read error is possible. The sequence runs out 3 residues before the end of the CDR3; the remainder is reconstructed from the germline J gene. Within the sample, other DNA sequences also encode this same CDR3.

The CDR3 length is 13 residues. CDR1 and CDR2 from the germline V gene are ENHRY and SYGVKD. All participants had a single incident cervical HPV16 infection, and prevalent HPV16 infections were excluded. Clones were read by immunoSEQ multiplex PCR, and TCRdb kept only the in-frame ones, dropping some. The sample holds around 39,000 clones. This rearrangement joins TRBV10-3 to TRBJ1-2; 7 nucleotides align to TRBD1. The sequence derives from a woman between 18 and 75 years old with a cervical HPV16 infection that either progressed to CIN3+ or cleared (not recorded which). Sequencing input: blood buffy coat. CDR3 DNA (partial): TGTGCCATCAGCGCGGGACAGAACTATGGT. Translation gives CAISAGQNYG. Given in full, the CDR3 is CAISAGQNYGYTF.